These T cell receptor beta chains were read from a single sample in a study of OX40 agonist ivuxolimab in advanced cancers. Libraries were prepared by immunoSEQ multiplex PCR; TCRdb keeps only in-frame clonotypes and omits some of them. The table records some 75,000 clones, approximately 88% of them present only once. The material was CD4+ or CD8+ T cells sorted from blood, obtained in a trial of the OX40 agonist ivuxolimab. These receptors all come from an adult with an advanced solid tumor such as melanoma, head and neck, liver or kidney cancer. Both conserved end residues are part of each CDR3. A D gene is named only where the DNA matches it firmly.

-,TRBV4-3,TRBJ2-5,CASSQQAFQGRETQYF
TRBD1,TRBV29-1,TRBJ1-1,CSVWHHRTGEERSTEAFF
TRBD1,TRBV6-5,TRBJ2-4,CASSSTGEGKNIQYF
TRBD1,TRBV7-2,TRBJ2-3,CASSSGTVGVTQYF
-,TRBV5-5,TRBJ2-1,CASSSYNEQFF
-,TRBV7-9,TRBJ1-6,CASSPDLRDSPLHF
TRBD1,TRBV2,TRBJ2-7,CASSKGQGSYEQYF
-,TRBV5-8,TRBJ2-7,CASSLFAGRLSYEQYF
TRBD2,TRBV27,TRBJ2-7,CASSRVLAGGSYEQYF
-,TRBV28,TRBJ2-1,CASRILNEQFF
-,TRBV7-3,TRBJ1-1,CASSLTVVPEAFF
-,TRBV7-2,TRBJ2-3,CASSLRPAHTDTQYF
-,TRBV9,TRBJ2-1,CASSVNGDLSYNEQFF
-,TRBV5-6,TRBJ1-1,CASSLGFNTEAFF
-,TRBV27,TRBJ2-2,CASSLEGGELFF
-,TRBV2,TRBJ2-7,CASTGGDSYEQYF
TRBD2,TRBV4-1,TRBJ2-5,CASSQEAAGGQETQYF
-,TRBV5-1,TRBJ2-7,CASSLGDSSSYEQYF
TRBD1,TRBV7-2,TRBJ1-4,CASSRDSPPEKLFF
TRBD1,TRBV7-8,TRBJ1-1,CASSLQGATNTEAFF
-,TRBV7-2,TRBJ2-3,CASSLRDTQYF
-,TRBV6-4,TRBJ1-2,CASSPLYSYGGYTF
TRBD1,TRBV7-7,TRBJ2-7,CASSPGTGSYEQYF
-,TRBV15,TRBJ1-3,CATSREQGAGNTIYF
TRBD2,TRBV9,TRBJ2-1,CASSVASGSLYEQFF
TRBD1,TRBV5-6,TRBJ1-4,CASSLGIRTGEKLFF
-,TRBV12-5,TRBJ2-3,CASGWGAVSDTQYF
-,TRBV25-1,TRBJ1-1,CASRRTGHINTEAFF
-,TRBV20-1,TRBJ2-1,CSARDGYEQFF
-,TRBV19,TRBJ1-2,CASSPTATKRGYTF
TRBD2,TRBV7-6,TRBJ2-1,CASSPRTSGREQFF
-,TRBV19,TRBJ1-2,CASSSPPRAGGYTF
-,TRBV18,TRBJ1-4,CASSPSSNEKLFF
-,TRBV4-1,TRBJ2-1,CASSQDGAGSSYNEQFF
TRBD2,TRBV5-1,TRBJ2-7,CASSLVGGREEQYF
-,TRBV18,TRBJ2-1,CASSPSREEQFF
-,TRBV11-2,TRBJ1-3,CASSLVGAFTNTIYF
-,TRBV11-2,TRBJ2-7,CASSLEEGLSYEQYF
-,TRBV2,TRBJ1-1,CASSEARGFGNTEAFF
-,TRBV28,TRBJ1-2,CASSLKGVPNYGYTF
-,TRBV7-7,TRBJ1-6,CASSPGTDNNSPLHF
-,TRBV4-3,TRBJ2-7,CASSQDADKLYEQYF
TRBD1,TRBV6-5,TRBJ1-1,CASTYGGDRGTEAFF
-,TRBV18,TRBJ2-2,CASGVTGELFF
-,TRBV9,TRBJ2-1,CASSVAGDSYNEQFF
-,TRBV28,TRBJ2-2,CASSLPNTGELFF
TRBD2,TRBV14,TRBJ2-3,CASSQDLLAGIDTQYF
-,TRBV15,TRBJ1-5,CATSLSTGNQPQHF
-,TRBV5-6,TRBJ2-1,CASSFRAANMYNEQFF
-,TRBV5-1,TRBJ2-3,CASSLNGRGEADTQYF
-,TRBV7-2,TRBJ2-3,CASSLSIVDTQYF
-,TRBV7-2,TRBJ2-1,CASSAVLASYNEQFF
-,TRBV4-3,TRBJ1-1,CASSQDSFANLAEAFF
-,TRBV5-5,TRBJ2-3,CASSLGATSVTDTQYF
TRBD2,TRBV5-1,TRBJ2-7,CASSLAIGLAGGFNEQYF
-,TRBV4-3,TRBJ2-7,CASSQDRGEQYF
-,TRBV2,TRBJ2-2,CASSSGRLGGLFF
TRBD1,TRBV5-1,TRBJ1-6,CASRRDTGQGDSPLHF
-,TRBV19,TRBJ1-5,CASSIVEGLGAQPQHF